Each of the 27 T cell receptor beta chains below was sequenced from the same sample in a study of graft-versus-host responses after intestinal transplantation. These receptors lack a known antigen. Sequencing was performed with immunoSEQ multiplex PCR; in TCRdb, only in-frame clones are kept and a portion is missing. The sample lists around 100,000 clones; about 90% were seen once. The specimen was unstimulated CD4+ T cells sorted from spleen or lymph node cells, collected before transplant. The receptor set was obtained from a human donor who was the organ donor for an intestinal transplant.

The sample holds one count of this clone. The V and J genes are TRBV28 and TRBJ1-3; D possibly corresponds to TRBD1 (6 bases). Germline CDR1 and CDR2: MDHEN and SYDVKM. CDR3 length equals 15 residues. The ends were cut back, 6 bases at V and 4 bases at J, with 16 bases in the middle. CDR3 protein: CASRPFTGSGNTIYF. CDR3 coding DNA: TGTGCCAGCAGGCCCTTCACAGGGTCCGGAAACACCATATATTTT.

V is TRBV5-6 and J is TRBJ1-2; possible D gene TRBD1, 6 bases. Germline assignment: CDR1 SGHDT and CDR2 YYEEEE. CDR3 length: 15 residues. V was pared by 2 bases and J by 0 bases, with 11 bases between. The chain's CDR3 is CASSLGWGPNYGYTF. CDR3 bases: TGTGCCAGCAGCTTAGGTTGGGGGCCTAACTATGGCTACACCTTC. Full variable domain (rest looked up from reference TRBV5-6 and TRBJ1-2): DAGVTQSPTHLIKTRGQQVTLRCSPKSGHDTVSWYQQALGQGPQFIFQYYEEEERQRGNFPDRFSGHQFPNYSSELNVNALLLGDSALYLCASSLGWGPNYGYTFGSGTRLTVV.

The V call is TRBV5-1, the J call TRBJ2-6; D may be TRBD2 (5 bases). CDR3 length equals 19 residues. The germline gives CDR1 SGHRS, CDR2 YFSETQ. Trimming stripped 0 bases from V and 0 bases from J, with 16 bases between. The CDR3 region has the DNA TGCGCCAGCAGCTTGGCCGCCCTGCACGGGAACTCTGGGGCCAACGTCCTGACTTTC. This codes for CASSLAALHGNSGANVLTF.

The J gene is TRBJ1-5, the V gene TRBV20-1; weak D call: TRBD1 (5 bases). The CDR3 totals 11 residues. V dropped 5 bases and J dropped 9 bases, with 11 bases sitting between them. The V gene's germline CDR1 is DFQATT and CDR2 SNEGSKA (reference sequence). CDR3 DNA sequence: TGCAGTGCTGCGTCGGGGGGGCCCCAGCATTTT. Translating it yields CSAASGGPQHF.

On this clone itself: Other DNA sequences in the same sample also yield this CDR3. The chain uses TRBV30 and TRBJ1-6; no definite D call. The CDR3 is 11 residues long. Germline CDR1 and CDR2: GTSNPN and SVGIG (reference sequence). Trimming left V 0 bases short and J 6 bases short, with 0 bases between. CDR3 in amino acids: CAWSVNSPLHF. The CDR3 DNA follows: TGTGCCTGGAGTGTTAATTCACCCCTCCACTTT. The variable domain in full, completed from reference TRBV30 and TRBJ1-6, reads SQTIHQWPATLVQPVGSPLSLECTVEGTSNPNLYWYRQAAGRGLQLLFYSVGIGQISSEVPQNLSASRPQDRQFILSSKKLLLSDSGFYLCAWSVNSPLHFGNGTRLTVT.

This chain joins TRBV4-2 and TRBJ2-3, with a tentative D call TRBD2 (7 bases). The ends were cut back, 6 bases at V and 6 bases at J, with 19 bases in the middle. The CDR3 is 15 residues long. Germline CDR1 LGHNA, CDR2 YNFKEQ. CDR3 loop: CASRDPAGAWDTQYF. The CDR3 bases are TGTGCCAGCAGAGACCCGGCGGGGGCATGGGATACGCAGTATTTT.

The chain links TRBV6-9 to TRBJ2-5, with D maybe TRBD1 (5 bases). Germline CDR1 and CDR2: MNHGY and SVAAGI. This CDR3 contains 14 residues. Trimming removed 3 bases from V and 5 bases from J, with 13 bases in between. CDR3 nucleotides: TGTGCCAGCAGTTACAACAGGCTAGGGGAGACCCAGTACTTC. As protein: CASSYNRLGETQYF.

The gene calls are TRBV6-1 and TRBJ1-5; D not resolved. V was clipped by 10 bases and J by 6 bases, with 16 bases between them. Germline CDR1 is MNHNS and CDR2 is SASEGT. This CDR3 has 13 amino acids. Here the CDR3 reads CATQSNFGQPQHF. The CDR3 DNA reads TGTGCCACCCAGTCGAACTTCGGTCAGCCCCAGCATTTT.

The gene calls are TRBV25-1 and TRBJ2-1; D is ambiguous. Germline CDR1 is MGHDK and CDR2 is SYGVNS. Trimming pared 7 bases from V and 0 bases from J, leaving 10 bases between. The CDR3 covers 14 residues. The CDR3 is CASMSASSYNEQFF. In DNA form, the CDR3 reads TGTGCCAGCATGAGCGCGAGCTCCTACAATGAGCAGTTCTTC.

V is TRBV6-1 and J is TRBJ2-1; D ambiguous. V was cut by 4 bases and J by 4 bases, with 17 bases left in between. The CDR3 totals 16 residues. CDR1 MNHNS and CDR2 SASEGT come from the germline V gene. The CDR3 sequence: CASSGSLRWGYNEQFF. As DNA, the CDR3 is TGTGCCAGCAGTGGTTCTTTGCGCTGGGGATACAATGAGCAGTTCTTC.

V is TRBV11-2 and J is TRBJ2-7; possible D gene TRBD1, 5 bases. Deletions cut 7 bases from V and 2 bases from J, with 15 bases between. The CDR3 runs 14 residues. The germline CDR1 and CDR2 sequences are SGHAT and FQNNGV. The CDR3 DNA reads TGTGCCAGCAAAATAGGGGCAGGCACCTACGAGCAGTACTTC. Translating gives CASKIGAGTYEQYF.

The chain carries TRBV4-2 and TRBJ1-4, with D possibly being TRBD1 (6 bases). CDR3 length equals 16 residues. Germline V lookup: CDR1 LGHNA, CDR2 YNFKEQ. V lost 0 bases and J lost 8, with 16 bases in between. CDR3 region: CASSQDLSQGNEKLFF. CDR3 nucleotides: TGTGCCAGCAGCCAAGATTTAAGCCAGGGGAACGAAAAACTGTTTTTT.

This sequence joins TRBV29-1 and TRBJ1-2, with 11 bases fitting TRBD1. Germline V lookup: CDR1 SQVTM, CDR2 ANQGSEA. V was pared by 6 bases and J by 5 bases, with 8 bases of the junction left unmatched. This CDR3 is built from 14 residues. The CDR3 is CSVRGQGVAYGYTF. In DNA form, the CDR3 reads TGCAGCGTCCGGGGACAGGGGGTAGCATATGGCTACACCTTC.

This clone turned up a few times. J is TRBJ2-5 and V is TRBV5-4; 8 bases agree with TRBD2. CDR1 and CDR2 (germline): SGHNT, YYREEE (reference sequence). The CDR3 consists of 17 residues. With V trimmed by 4 bases and J by 3 bases, 14 bases remained unmatched. The CDR3 loop reads CASSRPSGGLKEETQYF. CDR3 nucleotides: TGTGCCAGCAGCCGGCCCAGCGGGGGTCTCAAGGAAGAGACCCAGTACTTC.

This chain uses TRBV29-1 with TRBJ1-1, with TRBD1 matching 7 bases. Trimming at V came to 4 bases and at J to 1 base, leaving 3 bases not matched to a gene. The CDR3 is made up of 13 amino acids. The germline V gene encodes CDR1 SQVTM and CDR2 ANQGSEA. CDR3 DNA sequence: TGCAGCGTTGGATCAGGGGGGAACACTGAAGCTTTCTTT. Translating it yields CSVGSGGNTEAFF.

J is TRBJ1-5 and V is TRBV6-1; no definite D call. CDR1 and CDR2 from the germline V gene are MNHNS and SASEGT. The CDR3 contains 15 residues. The V end lost 2 bases, the J end lost 3 bases, and 11 bases lay between the germline ends. The CDR3 region has the DNA TGTGCCAGCAGTGAACGCCGGGCCAACAATCAGCCCCAGCATTTT. This encodes CASSERRANNQPQHF.

This sequence joins TRBV11-2 and TRBJ1-2, with D unclear. The germline V and J ends were trimmed by 5 bases and 4 bases, with 14 bases remaining between them. Germline loops: CDR1 SGHAT, CDR2 FQNNGV. The CDR3 totals 14 residues. As DNA, the CDR3 is TGTGCCAGCAGCACACAGACGTCTGGCTATGGCTACACCTTC. Its protein product is CASSTQTSGYGYTF.

The V and J genes are TRBV5-1 and TRBJ2-5, with no clear D. Germline CDR1 is SGHRS and CDR2 is YFSETQ. The CDR3 is 12 residues long. Trimming removed 0 bases from V and 9 bases from J, with 9 bases in between. The CDR3 coding sequence is TGCGCCAGCAGCTTGGCCGGCCCGGCCCAGTACTTC. Encoded protein: CASSLAGPAQYF.

The rearrangement joins TRBV11-2 to TRBJ2-5, with no clear D. The germline V and J ends were trimmed by 6 bases and 2 bases, with 13 bases remaining between them. This CDR3 is 14 amino acids long. Germline loops: CDR1 SGHAT, CDR2 FQNNGV. CDR3 sequence: CASSQDLNQETQYF. The DNA of the CDR3 is TGTGCCAGCAGTCAAGACTTGAATCAAGAGACCCAGTACTTC.

This clone has only one observation. The rearrangement joins TRBV28 to TRBJ2-5; D unclear. The V gene's germline CDR1 is MDHEN and CDR2 SYDVKM. The CDR3 sequence is 13 residues long. V was pared by 2 bases and J by 5 bases, with 9 bases between. In DNA, the CDR3 is TGTGCCAGCAGTTTACCTGGGTTGGAGACCCAGTACTTC. Amino acid sequence: CASSLPGLETQYF. The variable domain in full, with the rest retrieved from reference TRBV28 and TRBJ2-5, is DVKVTQSSRYLVKRTGEKVFLECVQDMDHENMFWYRQDPGLGLRLIYFSYDVKMKEKGDIPEGYSVSREKKERFSLILESASTNQTSMYLCASSLPGLETQYFGPGTRLLVL.

The chain recombines TRBV28 with TRBJ2-5, with TRBD2 as a possible D gene (6 bases). Germline CDR1 MDHEN, CDR2 SYDVKM. V was clipped by 5 bases and J by 5 bases, with 12 bases between them. CDR3 length equals 13 residues. The CDR3 loop reads CASSLRDWETQYF. The CDR3 DNA sequence: TGTGCCAGCAGTCTCAGGGACTGGGAGACCCAGTACTTC.

CDR3 DNA sequence: TGTGCCAGTAGTAGAATGGAGGACTCCTACGAGCAGTACTTC. It encodes CASSRMEDSYEQYF. The chain joins TRBV19 to TRBJ2-7; D is possibly TRBD2 (5 bases). Germline V gives CDR1 LNHDA, CDR2 SQIVND (reference sequence). The CDR3 covers 14 residues. V gave up 4 bases and J gave up 0 bases, with 10 bases separating them. The entire variable domain, with the rest obtained from reference TRBV19 and TRBJ2-7, is as follows: DGGITQSPKYLFRKEGQNVTLSCEQNLNHDAMYWYRQDPGQGLRLIYYSQIVNDFQKGDIAEGYSVSREKKESFPLTVTSAQKNPTAFYLCASSRMEDSYEQYFGPGTRLTVT.

The chain uses TRBV18 and TRBJ1-5; D is undetermined. Germline CDR1 KGHSH, CDR2 LQKENI. The CDR3 totals 13 residues. V shed 5 bases and J shed 7 bases, with 12 bases lying between them. Here the CDR3 reads CASSFGINQPQHF. The DNA of the CDR3 is TGTGCCAGCTCATTTGGAATCAACCAGCCCCAGCATTTT.

The chain joins TRBV6-5 to TRBJ1-2; D is perhaps TRBD1 (5 bases). The CDR3 has 14 amino acids. Trimming cost V 5 bases and J 7 bases, with 17 bases left between them. Per the germline V gene, CDR1 is MNHEY and CDR2 is SVGAGI. In DNA, the CDR3 is TGTGCCAGCAGTGCACGTTGGGACGGCGGTGGCTACACCTTC. Protein sequence: CASSARWDGGGYTF.

The gene calls are TRBV2 and TRBJ2-7; D could derive from TRBD1 or TRBD2 (5 bases each). The germline V and J ends were trimmed by 2 bases and 6 bases, with 26 bases remaining between them. Germline CDR1 and CDR2: SNHLY and FYNNEI. The CDR3 is 18 amino acids. This CDR3 reads CASSEPPGRITGAFEQYF. The CDR3 DNA sequence: TGTGCCAGCAGTGAACCTCCGGGACGCATTACTGGGGCCTTCGAGCAGTACTTC.

The rearrangement uses TRBV9 and TRBJ1-3; D is undetermined. Germline V gene sequence: CDR1 SGDLS, CDR2 YYNGEE. Trimming took 4 bases from V and 3 from J, leaving 17 bases between them. The CDR3 extends over 16 amino acids. CDR3 sequence: CASSPRRAVGGNTIYF. DNA for the CDR3: TGTGCCAGCAGCCCGCGGCGGGCAGTCGGTGGAAACACCATATATTTT.

V is TRBV7-3 and J is TRBJ2-1; possible D gene TRBD2, 7 bases. The CDR3 totals 16 residues. Trimming removed 5 bases from V and 4 bases from J, with 18 bases in between. Germline CDR1 SGHTA, CDR2 FQGTGA. The CDR3: CASSPFNGGRYNEQFF. CDR3 DNA: TGTGCCAGCAGCCCATTCAACGGGGGGCGTTACAATGAGCAGTTCTTC.